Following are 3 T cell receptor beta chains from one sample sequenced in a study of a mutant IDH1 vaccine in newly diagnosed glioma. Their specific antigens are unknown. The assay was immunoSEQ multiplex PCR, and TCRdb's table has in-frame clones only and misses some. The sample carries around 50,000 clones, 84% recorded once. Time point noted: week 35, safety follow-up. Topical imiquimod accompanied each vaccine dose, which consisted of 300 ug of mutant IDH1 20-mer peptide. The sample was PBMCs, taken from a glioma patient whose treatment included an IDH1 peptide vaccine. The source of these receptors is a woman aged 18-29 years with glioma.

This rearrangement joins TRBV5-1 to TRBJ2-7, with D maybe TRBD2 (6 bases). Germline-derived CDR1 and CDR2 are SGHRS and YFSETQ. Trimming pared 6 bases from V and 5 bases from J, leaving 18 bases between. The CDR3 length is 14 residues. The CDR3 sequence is CASTPGGRGDEQYF. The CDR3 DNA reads TGCGCCAGCACCCCTGGGGGACGCGGGGACGAGCAGTACTTC.

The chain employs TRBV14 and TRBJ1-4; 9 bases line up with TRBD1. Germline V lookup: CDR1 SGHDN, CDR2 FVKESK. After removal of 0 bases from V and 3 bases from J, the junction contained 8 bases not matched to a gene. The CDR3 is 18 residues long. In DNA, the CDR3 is TGTGCCAGCAGCCAAGACTACAGGGGGCGTCGGGCTAATGAAAAACTGTTTTTT. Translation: CASSQDYRGRRANEKLFF.

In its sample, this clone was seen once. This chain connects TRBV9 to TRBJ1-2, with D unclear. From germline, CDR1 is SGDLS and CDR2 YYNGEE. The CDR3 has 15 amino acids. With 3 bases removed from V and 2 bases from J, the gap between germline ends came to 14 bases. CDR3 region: CASSGLRSSNYGYTF. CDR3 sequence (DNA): TGTGCCAGCAGCGGACTTCGTAGCAGCAACTATGGCTACACCTTC. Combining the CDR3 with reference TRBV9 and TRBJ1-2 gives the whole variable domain DSGVTQTPKHLITATGQRVTLRCSPRSGDLSVYWYQQSLDQGLQFLIQYYNGEERAKGNILERFSAQQFPDLHSELNLSSLELGDSALYFCASSGLRSSNYGYTFGSGTRLTVV.